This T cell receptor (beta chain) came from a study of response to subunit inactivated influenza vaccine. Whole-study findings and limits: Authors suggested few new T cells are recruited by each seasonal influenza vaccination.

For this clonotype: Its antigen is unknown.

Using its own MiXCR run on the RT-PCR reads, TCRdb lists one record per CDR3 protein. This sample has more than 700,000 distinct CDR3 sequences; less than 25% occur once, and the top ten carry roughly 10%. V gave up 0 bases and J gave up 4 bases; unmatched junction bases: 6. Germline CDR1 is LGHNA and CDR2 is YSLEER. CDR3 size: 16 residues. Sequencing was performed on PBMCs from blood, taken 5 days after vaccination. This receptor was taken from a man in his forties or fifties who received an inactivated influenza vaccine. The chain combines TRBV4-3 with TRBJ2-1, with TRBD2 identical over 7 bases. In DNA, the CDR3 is TGCGCCAGCAGCCAAGATTGGCGGGGGTCATACAATGAGCAGTTCTTC. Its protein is CASSQDWRGSYNEQFF.